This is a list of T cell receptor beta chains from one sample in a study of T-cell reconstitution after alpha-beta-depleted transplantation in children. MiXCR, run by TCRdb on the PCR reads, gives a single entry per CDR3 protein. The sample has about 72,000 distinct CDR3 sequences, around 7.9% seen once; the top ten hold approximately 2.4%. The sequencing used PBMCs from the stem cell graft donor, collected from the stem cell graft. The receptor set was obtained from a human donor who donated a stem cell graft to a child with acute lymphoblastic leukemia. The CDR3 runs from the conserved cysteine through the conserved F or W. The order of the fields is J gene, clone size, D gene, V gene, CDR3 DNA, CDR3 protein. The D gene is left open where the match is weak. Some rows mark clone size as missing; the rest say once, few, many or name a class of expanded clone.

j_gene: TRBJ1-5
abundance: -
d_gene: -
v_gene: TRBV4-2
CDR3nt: TGTGCCAGCAGCCCAGGGGTAGGGCCAGGAGATAGCAATCAGCCCCAGCATTTT
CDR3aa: CASSPGVGPGDSNQPQHF

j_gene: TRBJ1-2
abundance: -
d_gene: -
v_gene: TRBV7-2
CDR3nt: TGTGCCAGCAGTGATTCGGGGGGCTATGGCTACACCTTC
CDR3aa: CASSDSGGYGYTF

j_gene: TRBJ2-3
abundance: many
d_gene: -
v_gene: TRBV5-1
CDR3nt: TGCGCCAGCAGCCCCGCCGGGACCTCAGCAATGGCGGATACGCAGTATTTT
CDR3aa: CASSPAGTSAMADTQYF

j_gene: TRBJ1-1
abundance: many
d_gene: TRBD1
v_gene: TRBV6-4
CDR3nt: TGTGCCAGCAGCCAGGGGGCGGAAACTGAAGCTTTCTTT
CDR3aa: CASSQGAETEAFF

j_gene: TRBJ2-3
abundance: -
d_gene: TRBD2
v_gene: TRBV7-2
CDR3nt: TGTGCCAGCAGCTCCGGACTAGCGGGGGGTCGGGATACGCAGTATTTT
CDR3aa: CASSSGLAGGRDTQYF

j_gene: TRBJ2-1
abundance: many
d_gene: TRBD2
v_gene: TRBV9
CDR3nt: TGTGCCAGCAGCCCACAAGGAGGGGTCCTAGCGGGAGGGGCTTACAATGAGCAGTTCTTC
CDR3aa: CASSPQGGVLAGGAYNEQFF

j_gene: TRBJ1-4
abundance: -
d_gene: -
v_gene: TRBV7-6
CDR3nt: TGTGCCAGCAGCTTGGGACCAGGCCCTGAAAAACTGTTTTTT
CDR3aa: CASSLGPGPEKLFF

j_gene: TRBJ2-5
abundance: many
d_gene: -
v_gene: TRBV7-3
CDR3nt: TGTGCCAGCAGCTTAACAGGGACAAGTGGGGAGACCCAGTACTTC
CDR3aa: CASSLTGTSGETQYF

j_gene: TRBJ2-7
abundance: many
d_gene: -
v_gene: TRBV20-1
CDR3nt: TGCAGTGCTCCTAGGGATCGCCTACTCCTCTACGAGCAGTACTTC
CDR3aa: CSAPRDRLLLYEQYF

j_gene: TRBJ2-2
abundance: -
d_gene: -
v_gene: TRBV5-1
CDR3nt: TGTGCCAGCGGCTCCCGGCTACTCAGCGGGGAGCTGTTTTTT
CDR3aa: CASGSRLLSGELFF

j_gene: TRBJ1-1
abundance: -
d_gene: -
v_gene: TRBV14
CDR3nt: TGTGCCAGCAGGCCACAGGGCAGGGGCACTGAAGCTTTCTTT
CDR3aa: CASRPQGRGTEAFF

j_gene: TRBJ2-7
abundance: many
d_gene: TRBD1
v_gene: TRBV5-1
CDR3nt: TGCGCCAGCGCGACAGGGATCTCCTACGAGCAGTACTTC
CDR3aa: CASATGISYEQYF

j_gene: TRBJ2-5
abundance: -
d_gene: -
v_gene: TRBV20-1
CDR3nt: TGCAGTGCTAGAGATCGGTTGGGGGGCCAAGAGACCCAGTACTTC
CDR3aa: CSARDRLGGQETQYF

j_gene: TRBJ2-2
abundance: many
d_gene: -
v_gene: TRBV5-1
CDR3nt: TGCGCCAGCAAGTTCGGAGTTAACACCGGGGAGCTGTTTTTT
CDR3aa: CASKFGVNTGELFF

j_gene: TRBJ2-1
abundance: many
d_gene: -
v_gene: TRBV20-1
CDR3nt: TGCAGTGCTACAACAGGGAAGAGCTCCTACAATGAGCAGTTCTTC
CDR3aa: CSATTGKSSYNEQFF

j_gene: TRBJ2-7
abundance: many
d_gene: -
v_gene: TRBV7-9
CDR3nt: TGTGCCAGCAGCCCCCGGGGGTACGAGCAGTACTTC
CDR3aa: CASSPRGYEQYF

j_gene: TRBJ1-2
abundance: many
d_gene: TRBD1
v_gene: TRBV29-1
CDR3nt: TGCAGCGTCCTATTGGGACAGGGGTTTTCAAGTGGCTACACCTTC
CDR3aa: CSVLLGQGFSSGYTF

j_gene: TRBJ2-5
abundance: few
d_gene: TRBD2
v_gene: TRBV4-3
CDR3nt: TGCGCCAGCAGCCAAGAAATAGCGGGGGAAGAGACCCAGTACTTC
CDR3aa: CASSQEIAGEETQYF

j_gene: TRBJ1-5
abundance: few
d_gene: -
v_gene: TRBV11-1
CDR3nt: TGTGCCATGAGCCCCGGGGAGGTTACGCCCCAGCATTTT
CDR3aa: CAMSPGEVTPQHF

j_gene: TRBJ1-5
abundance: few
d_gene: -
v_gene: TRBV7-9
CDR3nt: TGTGCCAGCAGCGCAACAGGGCCCAATCAGCCCCAGCATTTT
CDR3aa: CASSATGPNQPQHF

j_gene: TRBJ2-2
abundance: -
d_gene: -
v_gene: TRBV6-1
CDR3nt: TGTGCCAGCAGTGAAGGGCTACCGGACCGAGCCGGGGAGCTGTTTTTT
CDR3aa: CASSEGLPDRAGELFF

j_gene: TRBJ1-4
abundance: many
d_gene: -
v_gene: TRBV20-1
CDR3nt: TGCAGTGCTCAGGACAGTTCAACTAATGAAAAACTGTTTTTT
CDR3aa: CSAQDSSTNEKLFF

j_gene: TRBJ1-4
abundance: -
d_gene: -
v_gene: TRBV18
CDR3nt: TGTGCCAGCTCACCATATAACCCAGGGGAAGAACTGTTTTTT
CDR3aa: CASSPYNPGEELFF

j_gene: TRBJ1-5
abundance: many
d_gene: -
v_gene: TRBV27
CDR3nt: TGTGCCAGCAGCTTCTCCGGTAGCAATCAGCCCCAGCATTTT
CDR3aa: CASSFSGSNQPQHF

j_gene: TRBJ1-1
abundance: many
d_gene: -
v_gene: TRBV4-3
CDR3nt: TGCGCCAGCAGCCAAGACGGAGAGCTGAACACTGAAGCTTTCTTT
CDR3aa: CASSQDGELNTEAFF

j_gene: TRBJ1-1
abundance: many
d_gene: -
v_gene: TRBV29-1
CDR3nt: TGCAGCTCAAAGACAGGATACACTGAAGCTTTCTTT
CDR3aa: CSSKTGYTEAFF

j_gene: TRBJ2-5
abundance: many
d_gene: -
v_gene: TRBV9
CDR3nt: TGTGCCAGCAGCGTAGATGAGACTCCCAGCAGGGAGACCCAGTACTTC
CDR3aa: CASSVDETPSRETQYF

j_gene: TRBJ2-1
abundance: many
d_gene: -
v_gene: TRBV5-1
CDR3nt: TGCGCCAGCAGCTTGATTCAAGACAATGAGCAGTTCTTC
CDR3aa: CASSLIQDNEQFF

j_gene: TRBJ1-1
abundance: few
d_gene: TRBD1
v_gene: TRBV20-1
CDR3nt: TGCAGTGCCAGAGGGGACAGCAACACTGAAGCTTTCTTT
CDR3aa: CSARGDSNTEAFF

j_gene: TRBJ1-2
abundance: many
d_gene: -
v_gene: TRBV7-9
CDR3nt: TGTGCCAGCAGCTTAGACTTTTGGACCCCCGGAGCTAACTATGGCTACACCTTC
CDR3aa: CASSLDFWTPGANYGYTF

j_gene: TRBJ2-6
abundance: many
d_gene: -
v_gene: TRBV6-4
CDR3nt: TGTGCCAGCAGTGACTCGGGGGGCTCTGGGGCCAACGTCCTGACTTTC
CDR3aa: CASSDSGGSGANVLTF

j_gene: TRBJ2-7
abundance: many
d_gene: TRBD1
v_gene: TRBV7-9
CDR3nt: TGTGCCAGCAGCTTAGCTCAACAGGGGACATCCTACGAGCAGTACTTC
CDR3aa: CASSLAQQGTSYEQYF

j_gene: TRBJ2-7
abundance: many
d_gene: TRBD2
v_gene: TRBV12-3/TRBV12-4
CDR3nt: TGTGCCAGCAGTAAGACTAGCGGGAGTCGCTACGAGCAGTACTTC
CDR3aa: CASSKTSGSRYEQYF

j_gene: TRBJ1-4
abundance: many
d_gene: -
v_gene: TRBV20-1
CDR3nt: TGCAGTGCTAGGGGCACCCACTCAACTAATGAAAAACTGTTTTTT
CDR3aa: CSARGTHSTNEKLFF

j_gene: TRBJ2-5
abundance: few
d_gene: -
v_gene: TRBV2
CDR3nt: TGTGCCAGCAGCCCGGGGGACATAGGAGAAGAGACCCAGTACTTC
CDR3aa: CASSPGDIGEETQYF

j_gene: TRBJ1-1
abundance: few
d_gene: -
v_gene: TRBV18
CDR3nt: TGTGCCAGCTCGCGAGAACAGGGTTCGCACACTGAAGCTTTCTTT
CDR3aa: CASSREQGSHTEAFF

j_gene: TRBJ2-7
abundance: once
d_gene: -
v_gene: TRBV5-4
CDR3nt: TGTGCCAGCAGCTATTGGACCGAGCAGTACTTC
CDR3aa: CASSYWTEQYF

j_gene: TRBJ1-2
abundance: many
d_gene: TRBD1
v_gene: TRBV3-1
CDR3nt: TGTGCCAGCAGCCCGGGACAGATCTATGGCTACACCTTC
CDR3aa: CASSPGQIYGYTF

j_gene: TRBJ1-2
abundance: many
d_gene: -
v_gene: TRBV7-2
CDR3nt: TGTGCCAGCAGCTTAAGGCGGCGAGTTCCGAACTATGGCTACACCTTC
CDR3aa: CASSLRRRVPNYGYTF

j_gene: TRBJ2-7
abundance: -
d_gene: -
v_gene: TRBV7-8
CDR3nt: TGTGCCAGCAGCTTAGTGAGGGTTCAAGGGGAGCAGTACTTC
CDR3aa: CASSLVRVQGEQYF

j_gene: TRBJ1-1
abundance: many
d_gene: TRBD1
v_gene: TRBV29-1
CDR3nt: TGCAGCGCCGACAGGGGTGACACTGAAGCTTTCTTT
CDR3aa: CSADRGDTEAFF

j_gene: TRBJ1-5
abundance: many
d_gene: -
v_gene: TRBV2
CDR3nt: TGTGCCAGCAGGGACGGAGACAATCAGCCCCAGCATTTT
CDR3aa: CASRDGDNQPQHF

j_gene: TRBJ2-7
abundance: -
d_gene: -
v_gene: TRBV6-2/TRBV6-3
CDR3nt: TGTGCCAGCATTCCCGATCCTTCCTCGTCCTACGAGCAGTACTTC
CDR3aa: CASIPDPSSSYEQYF

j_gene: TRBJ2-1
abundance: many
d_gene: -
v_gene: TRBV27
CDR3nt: TGTGCCAGCAGTTCCCCCTCGACGAATGAGCAGTTCTTC
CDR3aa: CASSSPSTNEQFF

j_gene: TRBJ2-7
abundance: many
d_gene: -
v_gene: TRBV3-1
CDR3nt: TGTGCCAGCAGCCAAGGCGCAGGGAACTCCTACGAGCAGTACTTC
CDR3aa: CASSQGAGNSYEQYF

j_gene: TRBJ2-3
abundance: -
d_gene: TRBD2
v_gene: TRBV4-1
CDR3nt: TGCGCCAGCAGCCAGGTAGCGGGAGATTCTACAGATACGCAGTATTTT
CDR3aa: CASSQVAGDSTDTQYF

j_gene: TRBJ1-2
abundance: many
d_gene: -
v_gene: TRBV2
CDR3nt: TGTGCCAGCAGTGAACAGGGGACTAACTATGGCTACACCTTC
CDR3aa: CASSEQGTNYGYTF

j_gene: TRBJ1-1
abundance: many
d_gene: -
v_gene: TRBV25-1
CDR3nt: TGTGCCAGCAGCACTAGGGGAACTGAAGCTTTCTTT
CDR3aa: CASSTRGTEAFF

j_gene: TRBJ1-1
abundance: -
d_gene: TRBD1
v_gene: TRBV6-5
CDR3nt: TGTGCCAGCAGTTCCCAGACAGGGTTCACTGAAGCTTTCTTT
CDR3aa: CASSSQTGFTEAFF

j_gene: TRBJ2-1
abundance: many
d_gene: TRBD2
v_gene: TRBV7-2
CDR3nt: TGTGCCAGCAGCTCCGGGACTATCGGGGGGGACCTGTACAATGAGCAGTTCTTC
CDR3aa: CASSSGTIGGDLYNEQFF

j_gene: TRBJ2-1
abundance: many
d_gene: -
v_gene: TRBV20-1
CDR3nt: TGCAGTGCTAGAGTTAGGGCCTACAATGAGCAGTTCTTC
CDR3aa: CSARVRAYNEQFF

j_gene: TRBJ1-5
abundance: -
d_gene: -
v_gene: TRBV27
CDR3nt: TGTGCCAGCGGGGGGAGGTGGAATCAGCCCCAGCATTTT
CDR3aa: CASGGRWNQPQHF

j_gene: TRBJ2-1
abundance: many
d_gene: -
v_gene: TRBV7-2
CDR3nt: TGTGCCAGCAGCTTAAACGGGGGGCCAGGTAATGAGCAGTTCTTC
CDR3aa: CASSLNGGPGNEQFF

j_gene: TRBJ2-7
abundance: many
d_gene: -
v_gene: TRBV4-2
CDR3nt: TGTGCCAGCAGCCAAGAGTCAGGGACCTACGAGCAGTACTTC
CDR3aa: CASSQESGTYEQYF

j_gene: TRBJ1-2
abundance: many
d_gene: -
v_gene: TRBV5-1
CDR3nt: TGCGCCAGCAGCGATAGACAGTACCTCCATGGCTACACCTTC
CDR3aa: CASSDRQYLHGYTF